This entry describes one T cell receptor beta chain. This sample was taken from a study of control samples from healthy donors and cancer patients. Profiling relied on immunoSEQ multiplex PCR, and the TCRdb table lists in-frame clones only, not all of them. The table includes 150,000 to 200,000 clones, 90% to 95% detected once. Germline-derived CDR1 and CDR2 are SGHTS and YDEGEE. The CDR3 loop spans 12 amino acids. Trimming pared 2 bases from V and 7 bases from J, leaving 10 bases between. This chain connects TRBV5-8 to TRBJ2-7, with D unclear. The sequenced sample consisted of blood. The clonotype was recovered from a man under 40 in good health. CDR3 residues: CASSFITREQYF. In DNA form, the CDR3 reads TGTGCCAGCAGCTTTATTACTCGTGAGCAGTACTTC.